The 24 T cell receptor beta chains presented below share a single source sample, sequenced in a study of control samples from healthy donors and cancer patients. The data were produced by immunoSEQ multiplex PCR, yet TCRdb's version contains in-frame clones alone and is incomplete. Of 100,000 or so clones in the sample, roughly nine tenths were seen once. The sample was blood. These receptor sequences come from a woman in her 30s in good health.

The chain recombines TRBV6-1 with TRBJ1-2; possibly TRBD1 for D (5 bases). The CDR3 spans 16 residues. CDR1 is MNHNS, CDR2 SASEGT, per germline. The ends were cut back, 4 bases at V and 3 bases at J, with 18 bases in the middle. The CDR3 is CASSALPGQGDYGYTF. The CDR3 DNA reads as TGTGCCAGCAGTGCTCTGCCCGGGCAGGGTGACTATGGCTACACCTTC.

This clone was picked up one time. The chain employs TRBV3-1 (or the pseudogene TRBV3-2) and TRBJ2-3; D might be TRBD1 (6 bases). The germline V gene has CDR1 LGHDT and CDR2 YNNKEL (reference sequence). V dropped 3 bases and J dropped 3 bases, with 10 bases sitting between them. The CDR3 is made up of 14 amino acids. CDR3 coding DNA: TGTGCCAGCAGCCACAGGGGAATTACAGATACGCAGTATTTT. Encoded protein: CASSHRGITDTQYF.

The chain employs TRBV11-1 and TRBJ1-2; D not resolved. V was cut by 4 bases and J by 4 bases, with 10 bases left in between. Looked up from germline, CDR1 is SGHAT and CDR2 is FQDESV (reference sequence). CDR3 length equals 13 residues. CDR3 sequence (DNA): TGTGCCAGCAGCTCTGGGCAGATCTATGGCTACACCTTC. Its protein product is CASSSGQIYGYTF.

The chain is built from TRBV19 and TRBJ1-2, with D unclear. V lost 6 bases and J 4 bases, leaving 18 bases between the germline ends. This CDR3 is built from 15 residues. Germline V gives CDR1 LNHDA, CDR2 SQIVND (reference sequence). CDR3 region: CASRVSAGESYGYTF. In DNA form, the CDR3 reads TGTGCCAGTAGAGTGTCGGCAGGAGAGAGCTATGGCTACACCTTC.

This chain joins TRBV19 and TRBJ1-4; D possibly corresponds to TRBD1 (6 bases). CDR1 and CDR2 from the germline V gene are LNHDA and SQIVND (reference sequence). V lost 6 bases and J 0 bases, leaving 23 bases between the germline ends. The CDR3 has 19 amino acids. CDR3 bases: TGTGCCAGTAGCCGGGGGCGCTTTGGCCCGAGTGCAACTAATGAAAAACTGTTTTTT. It specifies CASSRGRFGPSATNEKLFF.

This chain uses TRBV30 with TRBJ2-3; 9 nucleotides match TRBD1. V dropped 5 bases and J dropped 3; count of bases not matched to a gene: 6. From germline, CDR1 is GTSNPN and CDR2 SVGIG (reference sequence). The CDR3 runs to 14 residues. The CDR3 DNA is TGTGCCTGGGTGAGAGACAGGGGGACAGATACGCAGTATTTT. Translated: CAWVRDRGTDTQYF.

The chain couples TRBV28 to TRBJ1-6; TRBD1 agrees at 8 bases. V was clipped by 6 bases and J by 0 bases; unmatched bases: 4. Germline V gene data show CDR1 as MDHEN and CDR2 as SYDVKM. The CDR3 totals 16 residues. The CDR3 protein is CASRRTGYSYNSPLHF. CDR3 DNA: TGTGCCAGCAGACGGACAGGGTACTCCTATAATTCACCCCTCCACTTT. Looking up the rest from reference TRBV28 and TRBJ1-6 gives the full variable domain: DVKVTQSSRYLVKRTGEKVFLECVQDMDHENMFWYRQDPGLGLRLIYFSYDVKMKEKGDIPEGYSVSREKKERFSLILESASTNQTSMYLCASRRTGYSYNSPLHFGNGTRLTVT.

This clone came up once. This chain uses TRBV12-3 or TRBV12-4 with TRBJ1-3; D is perhaps TRBD1 (6 bases). The CDR3 runs 10 residues. V lost 8 bases, J lost 10 bases, and 9 bases lay in between. The chain's CDR3 is CASGDKTIYF. In DNA, the CDR3 is TGTGCCAGCGGGGACAAGACCATATATTTT.

The chain links TRBV11-2 to TRBJ2-3; 7 nucleotides agree with TRBD2. CDR3 length equals 16 residues. Germline V gives CDR1 SGHAT, CDR2 FQNNGV. Trimming cost V 1 base and J 4 bases; bases outside gene matches: 8. This CDR3 reads CASSLAGLISSDTQYF. Written as DNA, the CDR3 is TGTGCCAGCAGCTTAGCGGGACTAATTAGCTCAGATACGCAGTATTTT. Supplemented by reference TRBV11-2 and TRBJ2-3, the full variable domain reads EAGVAQSPRYKIIEKRQSVAFWCNPISGHATLYWYQQILGQGPKLLIQFQNNGVVDDSQLPKDRFSAERLKGVDSTLKIQPAKLEDSAVYLCASSLAGLISSDTQYFGPGTRLTVL.

The V call is TRBV11-2, the J call TRBJ2-7; D is uncertain. V lost 4 bases to trimming and J lost 7 bases, with 14 bases between them. CDR1 is SGHAT, CDR2 FQNNGV, per germline. This CDR3 contains 13 residues. The chain's CDR3 is CASSYRHGEEQYF. CDR3 bases: TGTGCCAGCAGCTACCGACACGGAGAAGAGCAGTACTTC. Looking up the rest from reference TRBV11-2 and TRBJ2-7 gives the full variable domain: EAGVAQSPRYKIIEKRQSVAFWCNPISGHATLYWYQQILGQGPKLLIQFQNNGVVDDSQLPKDRFSAERLKGVDSTLKIQPAKLEDSAVYLCASSYRHGEEQYFGPGTRLTVT.

This chain links TRBV6-5 with TRBJ2-4, with D possibly matching TRBD1 (6 bases). The CDR3 is 13 residues long. The germline gives CDR1 MNHEY, CDR2 SVGAGI. Trimming removed 7 bases at V and 4 bases at J, with 11 bases between. The CDR3 here is CASTVQGKNIQYF. The CDR3 region has the DNA TGTGCCAGCACTGTTCAGGGGAAAAACATTCAGTACTTC.

This chain connects TRBV6-2 or TRBV6-3 to TRBJ1-1, with D possibly TRBD1 on 5 matching bases. CDR1 and CDR2 (germline): MNHEY, SVGEGT. V was shortened by 3 bases and J by 3 bases, with 8 bases between the two germline ends. The CDR3 covers 13 residues. The CDR3 reads CASSYGGYTEAFF. Here the CDR3 DNA reads TGTGCCAGCAGTTATGGGGGGTACACTGAAGCTTTCTTT.

The rearrangement uses TRBV19 and TRBJ2-2, with a weak D call TRBD1 (5 bases). The CDR3 contains 11 residues. Germline V gene sequence: CDR1 LNHDA, CDR2 SQIVND (reference sequence). The V and J ends lost 10 bases and 4 bases respectively, with 7 bases between them. CDR3 residues: CAIRVTGELFF. CDR3 DNA sequence: TGTGCCATCAGGGTCACCGGGGAGCTGTTTTTT.

This chain uses TRBV14 with TRBJ2-2; D perhaps matches TRBD2 (6 bases). V was shortened by 0 bases and J by 0 bases, with 20 bases between the two germline ends. The CDR3 is made up of 20 amino acids. The germline gives CDR1 SGHDN, CDR2 FVKESK. CDR3 sequence: CASSQDRSSGVVSNTGELFF. CDR3 nucleotide sequence: TGTGCCAGCAGCCAAGATCGAAGTAGCGGAGTCGTCTCGAACACCGGGGAGCTGTTTTTT.

The chain carries TRBV5-1 and TRBJ1-1, with D uncertain. The germline CDR1 and CDR2 sequences are SGHRS and YFSETQ. The CDR3 length is 14 residues. V was cut by 3 bases and J by 0 bases, with 9 bases left in between. The CDR3 DNA follows: TGCGCCAGCAGCTCCCGGGCCATGAACACTGAAGCTTTCTTT. This gives the protein CASSSRAMNTEAFF.

The genes are TRBV12-3 or TRBV12-4 and TRBJ1-1, with D perhaps TRBD1 (5 bases). The V end lost 2 bases, the J end lost 5 bases, and 9 bases lay between the germline ends. The CDR3 is made up of 13 amino acids. CDR3 sequence: CASSLRGVTEAFF. The DNA for the CDR3 is TGTGCCAGCAGTTTAAGAGGGGTTACTGAAGCTTTCTTT.

J is TRBJ1-4 and V is TRBV18; weak D call: TRBD1 (5 bases). Germline V gives CDR1 KGHSH, CDR2 LQKENI. CDR3 length equals 17 residues. Deletions cut 3 bases from V and 5 bases from J, with 19 bases between. CDR3 protein: CASSPIRQQGVNEKLFF. The CDR3 nucleotides read TGTGCCAGCTCACCTATCCGACAACAAGGGGTAAATGAAAAACTGTTTTTT.

V gene TRBV7-6 combines with J gene TRBJ2-1; 10 bases agree with TRBD2. Germline V gene lookup returns CDR1 SGHVS and CDR2 FNYEAQ. Trimming cost V 5 bases and J 2 bases; bases outside gene matches: 9. This CDR3 comprises 17 residues. CDR3 DNA: TGTGCCAGCAGCCTAGAAGCGGGAGGGTCCCCCTACAATGAGCAGTTCTTC. Translated: CASSLEAGGSPYNEQFF.

The V call is TRBV7-6, the J call TRBJ2-1; 11 bases fit TRBD2. There are 15 residues in the CDR3. CDR1 is SGHVS and CDR2 is FNYEAQ in the germline V gene. Trimming cost V 5 bases and J 7 bases; bases outside gene matches: 7. The CDR3 is CASSPVGTSGNEQFF. CDR3 nucleotides: TGTGCCAGCAGCCCGGTTGGGACTAGCGGAAATGAGCAGTTCTTC.

The chain carries TRBV25-1 and TRBJ1-6; D ambiguous. The CDR3 contains 14 residues. Germline loops: CDR1 MGHDK, CDR2 SYGVNS. V was shortened by 8 bases and J by 10 bases, with 18 bases between the two germline ends. Here the CDR3 DNA reads TGTGCCAGCGGTGGGGTTCTTTGGAACTCACCCCTCCACTTT. This codes for CASGGVLWNSPLHF.

This chain joins TRBV5-1 and TRBJ1-3, with a weak D call TRBD1 (5 bases). V lost 4 bases and J 4 bases, leaving 15 bases between the germline ends. Looked up from germline, CDR1 is SGHRS and CDR2 is YFSETQ. The CDR3 totals 15 residues. CDR3 sequence reads: CASSPAGGFGNTIYF. DNA of the CDR3: TGCGCCAGCAGCCCGGCCGGGGGTTTCGGAAACACCATATATTTT.

V gene TRBV5-1 combines with J gene TRBJ1-6; 9 positions match TRBD1. CDR1 SGHRS and CDR2 YFSETQ come from the germline V gene. The CDR3 runs to 15 residues. With 3 bases clipped from V and 10 bases from J, the junction kept 8 bases outside the gene matches. This CDR3 is CASSSTGTGSSPLHF. The CDR3 DNA follows: TGCGCCAGCAGCTCCACCGGGACAGGGTCCTCACCCCTCCACTTT.

V gene TRBV19 combines with J gene TRBJ2-2, with TRBD2 identical over 7 bases. The CDR3 spans 17 residues. CDR1 and CDR2 (germline): LNHDA, SQIVND (reference sequence). The trim removed 4 bases at V and 5 bases at J, leaving 13 bases unmatched. This CDR3 reads CASSTPSGQARTGELFF. CDR3 DNA sequence: TGTGCCAGTAGTACCCCTAGCGGCCAAGCAAGGACCGGGGAGCTGTTTTTT.

The chain employs TRBV12-3 or TRBV12-4 and TRBJ2-1; D perhaps matches TRBD1 (6 bases). The CDR3 is made up of 12 amino acids. V lost 5 bases and J 10 bases, leaving 12 bases between the germline ends. The CDR3 is CASSLQGYEQFF. The CDR3 DNA reads TGTGCCAGCAGTCTACAGGGATACGAGCAGTTCTTC.